The text below deals with one T cell receptor beta chain. This sample was taken from a study of cytomegalovirus exposure and HLA in healthy donors. The CDR3 extends over 14 amino acids. Looked up from germline, CDR1 is SGHRS and CDR2 is YFSETQ. Trimming shortened V by 1 base and J by 0 bases, and 4 bases separated the two germline ends. PCR amplification relied on 60 Vbeta primers (plus 13 Jbeta primers). Method: immunoSEQ multiplex PCR; TCRdb's copy keeps in-frame clones and lacks some. Here the sample spans some 71,000 clones, about two thirds being singletons. The V and J genes are TRBV5-1 and TRBJ1-4; D call uncertain. The clonotype originates from a man aged 40-49 years in good health and CMV-seropositive. Sequenced material: PBMCs. This chain's CDR3 is CASSLRTTNEKLFF. CDR3 in DNA: TGCGCCAGCAGCTTGCGTACAACTAATGAAAAACTGTTTTTT.